This T cell receptor (beta chain) was sequenced in a study of regulatory T cells in long-lasting Graves disease. Described time point: persistent/refractory GD, antithyroid drugs over 5 years with positive TRAb. RNA extracted from PBMCs served as the sequencing template. The CDR3 spans 15 residues. The ends were cut back, 0 bases at V and 8 bases at J, with 16 bases in the middle. Germline V gives CDR1 LNHDA, CDR2 SQIVND (reference sequence). TCR beta libraries were built with iRepertoire HTBI primers and Arm-PCR of CDR3 regions. Each CDR3 protein is one row after TCRdb ran MiXCR on the multiplex PCR reads. In the table there are roughly 400,000 distinct CDR3 sequences, around 20% of which are singletons.

The sequencing here drew on peripheral blood mononuclear cells (PBMCs), taken when the disease was refractory, from a patient treated with antithyroid drugs. This TCR was recovered from a female donor with Graves disease. J is TRBJ1-1 and V is TRBV19, with a possible D match to TRBD1 (5 bases). The DNA for the CDR3 is TGTGCCAGTAGTATAGAAACAGGCGGGACCACCGAAGCTTTCTTT. It is translated as CASSIETGGTTEAFF.